The 8 T cell receptor beta chains in this list originate from one sample, sequenced in a study of blood T cells in healthy people across ages. For the second PCR, which ran for about 6 to 12 cycles, a sample-barcoded 5' primer and a J-beta primer mix were used. One entry per CDR3 protein, called by TCRdb with MiXCR from the 5' RACE reads. The sample lists roughly 830,000 distinct CDR3 sequences; around 62% were seen once. The sequenced sample consisted of blood. These receptors came from a man aged 25-45 years in good health.

The V gene is TRBV12-3 or TRBV12-4, the J gene TRBJ2-5, with D unresolved. The CDR3 runs 12 residues. V lost 3 bases and J 5 bases, leaving 7 bases between the germline ends. The CDR3 sequence is CASSFAGETQYF. The CDR3 DNA reads TGTGCCAGCAGTTTTGCAGGCGAGACCCAGTACTTC.

V usage is TRBV6-5 and J usage is TRBJ2-5; 10 bases map to TRBD2. CDR1 is MNHEY and CDR2 is SVGAGI in the germline V gene. Trimming at V came to 4 bases and at J to 2 bases, leaving 7 bases not matched to a gene. This CDR3 has 16 amino acids. CDR3 bases: TGTGCCAGCAGTTCCGGGACTAGCGCGACGCAAGAGACCCAGTACTTC. It codes for CASSSGTSATQETQYF.

Only a few counts were recorded for this clonotype. This chain uses TRBV3-1 with TRBJ2-7; 9 bases agree with TRBD1. CDR3 size: 15 residues. Germline V lookup: CDR1 LGHDT, CDR2 YNNKEL (reference sequence). Trimming took 0 bases from V and 2 from J; bases not matched to a gene: 2. CDR3 residues: CASSQDWDRAYEQYF. The CDR3 coding sequence is TGTGCCAGCAGCCAAGATTGGGACAGGGCCTACGAGCAGTACTTC.

J is TRBJ2-7 and V is TRBV9; 11 nucleotides agree with TRBD2. Germline trimming cut 2 bases from V and 2 bases from J; bases unmatched to any gene: 6. Germline assignment: CDR1 SGDLS and CDR2 YYNGEE. The CDR3 has 16 amino acids. The CDR3 region has the DNA TGTGCCAGCAGCGTTATACTAGCGGGGGCCACCTACGAGCAGTACTTC. Translated: CASSVILAGATYEQYF. Supplemented by reference TRBV9 and TRBJ2-7, the full variable domain reads DSGVTQTPKHLITATGQRVTLRCSPRSGDLSVYWYQQSLDQGLQFLIQYYNGEERAKGNILERFSAQQFPDLHSELNLSSLELGDSALYFCASSVILAGATYEQYFGPGTRLTVT.

This rearrangement joins TRBV12-3 or TRBV12-4 to TRBJ2-3; 10 bases are shared with TRBD2. CDR3 length equals 15 residues. With V trimmed by 5 bases and J by 6 bases, 8 bases remained unmatched. As DNA, the CDR3 is TGTGCCAGCAGTCCCAGCGGGGGGGCTTGGGATACGCAGTATTTT. It is translated as CASSPSGGAWDTQYF.

The chain uses TRBV6-5 and TRBJ2-5, with D possibly matching TRBD1 (6 bases). The CDR3 is made up of 15 amino acids. The germline gives CDR1 MNHEY, CDR2 SVGAGI. The germline V and J ends were trimmed by 2 bases and 3 bases, with 13 bases remaining between them. The CDR3 protein is CASSYTGTGEETQYF. CDR3 coding DNA: TGTGCCAGCAGTTACACAGGGACGGGTGAAGAGACCCAGTACTTC.

The chain uses TRBV2 and TRBJ2-7; 9 positions agree with TRBD1. This CDR3 has 13 residues. The trim removed 7 bases at V and 5 bases at J, leaving 6 bases unmatched. Germline CDR1 is SNHLY and CDR2 is FYNNEI. DNA for the CDR3: TGTGCCAGCAACGGACAGGGGCCGGACGAGCAGTACTTC. Its protein is CASNGQGPDEQYF.

J is TRBJ2-6 and V is TRBV6-6, with 7 bases identical to TRBD1. Trimming at V came to 8 bases and at J to 2 bases, leaving 6 bases not matched to a gene. This CDR3 region has 15 residues. CDR1 is MNHNY, CDR2 SVGAGI, per germline (reference sequence). In DNA form, the CDR3 reads TGTGCCAGCGGGGACAGCACCGCTGGGGCCAACGTCCTGACTTTC. Amino acids: CASGDSTAGANVLTF.